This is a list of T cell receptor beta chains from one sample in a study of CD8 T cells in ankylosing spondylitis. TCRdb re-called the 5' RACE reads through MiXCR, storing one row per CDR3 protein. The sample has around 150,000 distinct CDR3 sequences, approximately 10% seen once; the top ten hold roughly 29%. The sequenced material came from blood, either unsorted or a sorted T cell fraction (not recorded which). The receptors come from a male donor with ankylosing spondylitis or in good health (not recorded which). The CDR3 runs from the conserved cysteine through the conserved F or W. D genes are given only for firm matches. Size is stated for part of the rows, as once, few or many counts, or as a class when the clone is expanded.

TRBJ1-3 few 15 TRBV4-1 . CASSQEGRTGNTIYF TGCGCCAGCAGCCAAGAAGGACGTACGGGAAACACCATATATTTT
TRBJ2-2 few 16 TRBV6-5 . CASSYFPGALTGELFF TGTGCCAGCAGTTACTTCCCAGGGGCTTTGACCGGGGAGCTGTTTTTT
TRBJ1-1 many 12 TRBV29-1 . CSVEGGDTEAFF TGCAGCGTTGAAGGAGGGGACACTGAAGCTTTCTTT
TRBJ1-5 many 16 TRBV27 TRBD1 CASSPYLQGAGQPQHF TGTGCCAGCAGTCCTTACCTTCAGGGGGCTGGTCAGCCCCAGCATTTT
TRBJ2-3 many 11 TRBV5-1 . CASSLKDTQYF TGCGCCAGCAGCTTGAAAGATACGCAGTATTTT
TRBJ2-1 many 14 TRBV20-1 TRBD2 CSARGGLAGDEQFF TGCAGTGCTAGGGGGGGACTAGCGGGAGATGAGCAGTTCTTC
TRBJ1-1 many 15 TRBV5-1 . CASSLETGLGTEAFF TGCGCCAGCAGCTTGGAAACAGGATTGGGCACTGAAGCTTTCTTT
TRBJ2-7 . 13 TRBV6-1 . CASSPSGSNEQYF TGTGCCAGCAGCCCCTCGGGGAGCAACGAGCAGTACTTC
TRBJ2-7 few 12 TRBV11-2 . CASSLTLAEQYF TGTGCCAGCAGCCTAACCTTGGCCGAGCAGTACTTC
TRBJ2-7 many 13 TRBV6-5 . CASSLWRASEQYF TGTGCCAGCAGTTTATGGAGGGCGAGTGAGCAGTACTTC
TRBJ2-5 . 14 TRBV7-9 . CASSLGGLKETQYF TGTGCCAGCAGCTTGGGGGGACTTAAAGAGACCCAGTACTTC
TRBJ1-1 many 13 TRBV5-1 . CASSLAPNTEAFF TGCGCCAGCAGCTTGGCTCCTAACACTGAAGCTTTCTTT
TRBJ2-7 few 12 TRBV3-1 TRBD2 CASSLTSAEQYF TGTGCCAGCAGCCTCACTAGCGCCGAGCAGTACTTC
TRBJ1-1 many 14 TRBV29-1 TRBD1 CSANLQGAYTEAFF TGCAGCGCGAACTTACAGGGGGCTTACACTGAAGCTTTCTTT
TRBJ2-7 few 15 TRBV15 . CATSRVPSFSYEQYF TGTGCCACCAGCAGAGTCCCTAGTTTTTCCTACGAGCAGTACTTC
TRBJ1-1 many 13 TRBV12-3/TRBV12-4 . CASTTTENTEAFF TGTGCCAGCACCACCACAGAGAACACTGAAGCTTTCTTT
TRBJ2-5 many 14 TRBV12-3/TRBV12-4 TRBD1 CASSPRQGVETQYF TGTGCCAGCAGTCCGAGACAGGGCGTTGAGACCCAGTACTTC
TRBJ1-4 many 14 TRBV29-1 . CSVVMGPTSEKLFF TGCAGCGTTGTCATGGGCCCCACGTCAGAAAAACTGTTTTTT
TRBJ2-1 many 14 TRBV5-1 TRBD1 CASNDGTGDSEQFF TGCGCCAGCAATGATGGGACAGGGGATAGTGAGCAGTTCTTC
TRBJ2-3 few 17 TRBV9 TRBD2 CASSVDQRGDLTDTQYF TGTGCCAGCAGCGTAGATCAGCGGGGGGACCTCACAGATACGCAGTATTTT
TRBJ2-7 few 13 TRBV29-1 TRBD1 CSVSAWDRYEQYF TGCAGCGTTTCGGCCTGGGACAGATACGAGCAGTACTTC
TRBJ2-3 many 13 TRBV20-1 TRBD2 CSARTSGMDTQYF TGCAGTGCTAGGACTAGCGGGATGGATACGCAGTATTTT
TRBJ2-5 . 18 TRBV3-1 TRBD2 CASSQEHPLGGLAGTQYF TGTGCCAGCAGCCAAGAACACCCTTTAGGTGGACTAGCGGGGACCCAGTACTTC
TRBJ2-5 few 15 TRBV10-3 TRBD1 CAISESDRGKETQYF TGTGCCATCAGTGAGTCGGACAGGGGAAAAGAGACCCAGTACTTC
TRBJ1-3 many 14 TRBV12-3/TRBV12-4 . CASSLNSHGNTIYF TGTGCCAGCAGTTTAAACAGCCATGGAAACACCATATATTTT
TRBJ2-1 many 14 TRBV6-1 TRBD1 CASSIVQGDNEQFF TGTGCCAGCAGTATCGTTCAGGGGGACAATGAGCAGTTCTTC
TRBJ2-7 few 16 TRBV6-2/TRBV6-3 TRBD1 CASSSIGQGASYEQYF TGTGCCAGCAGTTCCATAGGACAGGGGGCCTCCTACGAGCAGTACTTC
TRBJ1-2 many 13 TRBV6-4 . CASSDSGTYGYTF TGTGCCAGCAGTGACTCAGGGACCTATGGCTACACCTTC
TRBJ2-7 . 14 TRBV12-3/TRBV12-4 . CASRSRGSKDEQYF TGTGCCAGCAGGTCCAGGGGTAGCAAGGACGAGCAGTACTTC
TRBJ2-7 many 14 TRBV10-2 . CASSEGSSSYEQYF TGCGCCAGCAGTGAAGGCTCTAGCTCCTACGAGCAGTACTTC
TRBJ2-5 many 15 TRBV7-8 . CASSLIEAPQETQYF TGTGCCAGCAGCCTCATTGAGGCTCCCCAAGAGACCCAGTACTTC
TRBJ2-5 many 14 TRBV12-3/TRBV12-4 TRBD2 CASSRTSGGETQYF TGTGCCAGCAGTCGGACTAGCGGGGGTGAGACCCAGTACTTC
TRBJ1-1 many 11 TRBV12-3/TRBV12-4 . CASGEFTEAFF TGTGCCAGCGGGGAGTTCACTGAAGCTTTCTTT
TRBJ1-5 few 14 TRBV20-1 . CSARRGTPNQPQHF TGCAGTGCCCGCCGAGGGACACCTAATCAGCCCCAGCATTTT
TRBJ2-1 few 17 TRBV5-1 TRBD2 CASSLRLAGGKINEQFF TGCGCCAGCAGCTTGCGCCTAGCGGGGGGGAAGATCAATGAGCAGTTCTTC
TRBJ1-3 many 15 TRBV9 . CASSQSAREGNTIYF TGTGCCAGCAGCCAATCAGCCAGGGAGGGAAACACCATATATTTT
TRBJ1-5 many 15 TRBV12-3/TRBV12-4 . CASRPGVASNQPQHF TGTGCCAGCAGACCAGGGGTAGCTAGCAATCAGCCCCAGCATTTT
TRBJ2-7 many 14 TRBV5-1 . CASSLRDRAYEQYF TGCGCCAGCAGCTTACGGGACCGGGCCTACGAGCAGTACTTC
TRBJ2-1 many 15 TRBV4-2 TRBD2 CASSQPSGRGAEQFF TGTGCCAGCAGCCAACCTAGCGGGAGGGGAGCTGAGCAGTTCTTC
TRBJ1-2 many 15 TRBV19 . CASTLGTPTNYGYTF TGTGCCAGTACCCTGGGGACACCCACTAACTATGGCTACACCTTC
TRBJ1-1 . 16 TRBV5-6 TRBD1 CASSLERTGSYTEAFF TGTGCCAGCAGCTTGGAGAGGACAGGGAGTTACACTGAAGCTTTCTTT
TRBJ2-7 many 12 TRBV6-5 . CASSQTEDEQYF TGTGCCAGCAGTCAAACCGAGGACGAGCAGTACTTC
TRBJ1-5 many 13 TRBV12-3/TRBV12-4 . CASSPGTNQPQHF TGTGCCAGCAGTCCCGGAACCAATCAGCCCCAGCATTTT
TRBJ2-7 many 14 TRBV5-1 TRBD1 CASMKTGVTYEQYF TGCGCCAGCATGAAGACAGGGGTAACCTACGAGCAGTACTTC
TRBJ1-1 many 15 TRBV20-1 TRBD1 CSARGGTGGSTEAFF TGCAGTGCTAGGGGTGGGACAGGGGGGAGCACTGAAGCTTTCTTT
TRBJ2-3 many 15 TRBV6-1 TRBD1 CASRPRTGGIDTQYF TGTGCCAGCAGGCCTAGGACAGGGGGAATAGATACGCAGTATTTT
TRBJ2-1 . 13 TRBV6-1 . CASSPTGRNEQFF TGTGCCAGCAGCCCAACAGGGCGGAATGAGCAGTTCTTC
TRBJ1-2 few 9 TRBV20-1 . CSARNDYTF TGCAGTGCTAGGAATGACTACACCTTC
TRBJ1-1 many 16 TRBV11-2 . CASSSNRWLMNTEAFF TGTGCCAGCAGCTCCAATAGGTGGTTAATGAACACTGAAGCTTTCTTT
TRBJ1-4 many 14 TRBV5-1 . CASSLEQGSEKLFF TGCGCCAGCAGCTTGGAACAGGGAAGTGAAAAACTGTTTTTT